The next 13 T cell receptor beta chains were all read from a single sample in a study of CD4 T cells in relation to SARS-CoV-2 and coronaviruses (dated by TCRdb to the early 2020s). Libraries were prepared through the immunoSEQ multiplex PCR assay. TCRdb obtained this table from immuneACCESS and retained in-frame rearrangements with V and J assigned. These tables miss some clones; where compared with another copy, unresolved V genes account for less than half of the shortfall, and the remainder is unexplained. The sample table contains 15,000 to 19,000 clones; only one count was recorded for 76% of them. The biggest ten clones account for approximately 25% of the sample. CD4+ T cells from unexposed donors were collected before the COVID-19 pandemic (2011-2018). After about 10 days of culture, CD4+ T cells were isolated with the EasySep CD4+ T cell isolation kit. These receptors are not linked to any known antigen.

Sample: CD4+ T cells from PBMCs, cultured in vitro. The receptors stem from a human donor in good health.

This clone turned up a few times. The rearrangement uses TRBV2 and TRBJ1-6; no reliable D call. The CDR3 sequence is 14 residues long. Trimming removed 1 base from V and 8 bases from J, with 9 bases in between. CDR1 and CDR2 from the germline V gene are SNHLY and FYNNEI. CDR3 in amino acids: CASSEVLADSPLHF. DNA for the CDR3: TGTGCCAGCAGTGAAGTTCTGGCCGATTCACCCCTCCACTTT.

The J gene is TRBJ1-1, the V gene TRBV30; D is unclear. Germline V gene sequence: CDR1 GTSNPN, CDR2 SVGIG (reference sequence). This CDR3 contains 11 residues. DNA for the CDR3: TGTGCGGCGGGTACTAACACTGAAGCTTTCTTT. This codes for CAAGTNTEAFF. Together with reference TRBV30 and TRBJ1-1, the CDR3 gives the full variable domain: SQTIHQWPATLVQPVGSPLSLECTVEGTSNPNLYWYRQAAGRGLQLLFYSVGIGQISSEVPQNLSASRPQDRQFILSSKKLLLSDSGFYLCAAGTNTEAFFGQGTRLTVV.

The rearrangement links TRBV19 to TRBJ2-5, with 14 nucleotides matching TRBD2. Germline V gives CDR1 LNHDA, CDR2 SQIVND (reference sequence). V was pared by 0 bases and J by 5 bases, with 8 bases of the junction left unmatched. This CDR3 is built from 18 residues. This chain's CDR3 is CASSIDLPGLAGEETQYF. The CDR3 bases are TGTGCCAGTAGTATAGATCTTCCGGGACTAGCGGGAGAGGAGACCCAGTACTTC.

This clone has a handful of counts. The chain combines TRBV5-4 with TRBJ2-7, with 7 bases lining up with TRBD2. From germline, CDR1 is SGHNT and CDR2 YYREEE (reference sequence). This CDR3 is built from 16 residues. With 4 bases clipped from V and 3 bases from J, the junction kept 13 bases outside the gene matches. CDR3 region: CASSPERVTSSYEQYF. The CDR3 bases are TGTGCCAGCAGCCCGGAAAGGGTGACTAGCAGCTACGAGCAGTACTTC.

CDR3 sequence: CASTLDRDYEQYF. CDR3 sequence (DNA): TGCGCCAGCACTCTGGACAGAGACTACGAGCAGTACTTC. V is TRBV5-1 and J is TRBJ2-7; possibly TRBD1 for D (6 bases). V was pared by 6 bases and J by 3 bases, with 13 bases between. Germline V gene data show CDR1 as SGHRS and CDR2 as YFSETQ. The CDR3 loop spans 13 amino acids. Variable domain in full (rest from reference TRBV5-1 and TRBJ2-7): KAGVTQTPRYLIKTRGQQVTLSCSPISGHRSVSWYQQTPGQGLQFLFEYFSETQRNKGNFPGRFSGRQFSNSRSEMNVSTLELGDSALYLCASTLDRDYEQYFGPGTRLTVT.

This clone was seen only a few times. V usage is TRBV3-1 (or the pseudogene TRBV3-2) and J usage is TRBJ2-3; no clear D. The CDR3 has 15 residues. Trimming took 3 bases from V and 0 from J, leaving 10 bases between them. Germline values: CDR1 LGHDT, CDR2 YNNKEL (reference sequence). The CDR3 region is CASSQMRASTDTQYF. CDR3 sequence (DNA): TGTGCCAGCAGCCAGATGCGTGCTAGCACAGATACGCAGTATTTT.

The chain carries TRBV10-1 and TRBJ2-2; D not certain. V lost 0 bases and J lost 1, with 0 bases in between. This CDR3 has 13 amino acids. Germline CDR1 WNHNN, CDR2 SYGVQD (reference sequence). CDR3: CASSESNTGELFF. The DNA for the CDR3 is TGCGCCAGCAGTGAGTCGAACACCGGGGAGCTGTTTTTT.

This sequence joins TRBV3-1 (or the pseudogene TRBV3-2) and TRBJ1-1, with D uncertain. Trimming shortened V by 3 bases and J by 3 bases, and 5 bases separated the two germline ends. CDR1 LGHDT and CDR2 YNNKEL come from the germline V gene (reference sequence). CDR3 length equals 12 residues. The CDR3 bases are TGTGCCAGCAGCCAGGGATACACTGAAGCTTTCTTT. Its translation is CASSQGYTEAFF.

The CDR3 DNA is TGTGCCACCAGCAGAGATTTGATACTAGCGGGGGCCTACGAGCAGTACTTC. Translating gives CATSRDLILAGAYEQYF. This chain uses TRBV15 with TRBJ2-7; TRBD2 matches 11 bases. V dropped 0 bases and J dropped 2; count of bases not matched to a gene: 6. From germline, CDR1 is LNHNV and CDR2 YYDKDF (reference sequence). The CDR3 extends over 17 amino acids.

The chain links TRBV28 to TRBJ1-1; 8 positions agree with TRBD1. Trimming cost V 7 bases and J 4 bases; bases outside gene matches: 8. The germline V gene encodes CDR1 MDHEN and CDR2 SYDVKM. This CDR3 region has 14 residues. CDR3 amino acids: CASIAGGTGTEAFF. CDR3 DNA: TGTGCCAGCATAGCAGGGGGGACAGGCACTGAAGCTTTCTTT.

The chain employs TRBV12-3 or TRBV12-4 and TRBJ2-1; tentatively, D is TRBD2 (5 bases). The V and J ends lost 3 bases and 10 bases respectively, with 10 bases between them. This CDR3 region has 12 residues. CDR3 residues: CASSFEAGEQFF. CDR3 DNA sequence: TGTGCCAGCAGTTTTGAGGCGGGCGAGCAGTTCTTC.

In its sample, this clone was seen a few times. This chain links TRBV2 with TRBJ2-1; no clear D. Trimming removed 4 bases from V and 8 bases from J, with 18 bases in between. Germline V gene data show CDR1 as SNHLY and CDR2 as FYNNEI. This CDR3 comprises 15 residues. This CDR3 is CASSGLGSGEDEQFF. The DNA of the CDR3 is TGTGCCAGCAGTGGATTAGGCTCGGGTGAGGATGAGCAGTTCTTC.

This clone was counted a few times. The chain employs TRBV30 and TRBJ2-7; TRBD1 agrees at 10 bases. The CDR3 covers 13 residues. Per germline, CDR1 GTSNPN and CDR2 SVGIG (reference sequence). V lost 6 bases, J lost 2 bases, and 4 bases stayed unmatched. The CDR3 protein is CACHGQGAYEQYF. The CDR3 nucleotides read TGTGCCTGCCATGGACAGGGGGCCTACGAGCAGTACTTC.